This entry lists 17 T cell receptor beta chains sequenced from one sample in a study of T cell repertoires in cytomegalovirus infection. From the reads, TCRdb called clonotypes with MiXCR, one entry per CDR3 protein. Counted here are hundreds of thousands of distinct CDR3 sequences, around a tenth occurring once; the ten biggest clones make up 4.3%. Sequencing was done on a sample of PBMCs. These receptors were collected from a human donor in good health (CMV status not recorded). Some clones in this sample may be carry-over from other donors' samples.

In its sample, this clonotype was seen once. The chain combines TRBV20-1 with TRBJ1-6; weak D call: TRBD1 (6 bases). The CDR3 extends over 13 amino acids. Between the trimmed V and J ends, which lost 5 bases and 9 bases, there was a span of 14 bases. CDR1 is DFQATT, CDR2 SNEGSKA, per germline (reference sequence). The CDR3 sequence: CSAGGGQGSPLHF. The CDR3 bases are TGCAGTGCTGGTGGGGGGCAGGGTTCACCCCTCCACTTT.

This clonotype was observed a handful of times. This chain joins TRBV11-1 and TRBJ2-7, with D perhaps TRBD2 (6 bases). CDR3 length: 15 residues. CDR1 and CDR2 from the germline V gene are SGHAT and FQDESV (reference sequence). V shed 5 bases and J shed 1 base, with 15 bases lying between them. The CDR3 region has the DNA TGTGCCAGCAGCCCCTCCCGTGCGGGGTCCTACGAGCAGTACTTC. It specifies CASSPSRAGSYEQYF.

At least ten counts were recorded for this clonotype. The chain has TRBV7-2 and TRBJ1-2, with 9 bases lining up with TRBD1. The V gene end was trimmed by 2 bases and the J gene end by 4 bases; junction bases not matched to a gene: 8. Germline V gives CDR1 SGHTA, CDR2 FQGNSA. The CDR3 consists of 16 residues. CDR3: CASSLIFRDRAYGYTF. CDR3 sequence (DNA): TGTGCCAGCAGCTTAATCTTCCGGGACAGGGCCTATGGCTACACCTTC.

This clonotype has a handful of counts. The chain is built from TRBV28 and TRBJ2-7; D gene unclear. V was pared by 7 bases and J by 6 bases, with 16 bases between. Looked up from germline, CDR1 is MDHEN and CDR2 is SYDVKM. This CDR3 comprises 13 residues. CDR3 coding DNA: TGTGCCAGCATGGGTCCGTGGTTGGGCGAGCAGTACTTC. It encodes CASMGPWLGEQYF.

This clonotype was seen repeatedly, ten times or more. J is TRBJ1-6 and V is TRBV7-2; D possibly corresponds to TRBD1 (5 bases). This CDR3 spans 14 amino acids. The germline V gene has CDR1 SGHTA and CDR2 FQGNSA. V was shortened by 5 bases and J by 8 bases, with 13 bases between the two germline ends. In DNA, the CDR3 is TGTGCCAGCAGCCTAGGGGTACCACATTCACCCCTCCACTTT. Encoded protein: CASSLGVPHSPLHF.

This clonotype was counted a few times. The chain employs TRBV28 and TRBJ2-1; D gene unclear. The germline gives CDR1 MDHEN, CDR2 SYDVKM. Between the trimmed V and J ends, which lost 6 bases and 9 bases, there was a span of 18 bases. The CDR3 has 14 residues. CDR3 sequence: CASSRGDPRGEQFF. The DNA of the CDR3 is TGTGCCAGCAGCCGCGGTGACCCCCGTGGTGAGCAGTTCTTC.

This clonotype turned up a few times. The chain combines TRBV6-5 with TRBJ2-2; 8 nucleotides line up with TRBD2. This CDR3 is built from 16 residues. Germline CDR1 and CDR2: MNHEY and SVGAGI. Losses at the gene ends were 4 bases for V and 5 bases for J; bases not matched to a gene: 9. DNA for the CDR3: TGTGCCAGCAGTTTGGACGGGGGGGCCGGGACCGGGGAGCTGTTTTTT. It yields the protein CASSLDGGAGTGELFF.

This clonotype occurred a few times. The rearrangement joins TRBV9 to TRBJ2-1, with D tentatively TRBD2 (6 bases). The germline V gene has CDR1 SGDLS and CDR2 YYNGEE. V was trimmed by 0 bases and J by 6 bases, leaving 13 bases between them. The CDR3 covers 15 residues. The CDR3: CASSVAPGEGNEQFF. The DNA for the CDR3 is TGTGCCAGCAGCGTAGCTCCGGGAGAGGGCAATGAGCAGTTCTTC. Together with reference TRBV9 and TRBJ2-1, the CDR3 gives the full variable domain: DSGVTQTPKHLITATGQRVTLRCSPRSGDLSVYWYQQSLDQGLQFLIQYYNGEERAKGNILERFSAQQFPDLHSELNLSSLELGDSALYFCASSVAPGEGNEQFFGPGTRLTVL.

This clonotype occurred a few times. V usage is TRBV14 and J usage is TRBJ2-5; D possibly corresponds to TRBD1 (6 bases). CDR1 is SGHDN and CDR2 is FVKESK in the germline V gene. The V gene lost 1 base and the J gene lost 2 bases, with 17 bases spanning the gap. This CDR3 spans 17 amino acids. CDR3 in amino acids: CASSQGGQYPIQETQYF. The DNA for the CDR3 is TGTGCCAGCAGCCAAGGTGGACAGTACCCGATTCAAGAGACCCAGTACTTC.

This clonotype was detected many times. The V gene is TRBV12-3 or TRBV12-4, the J gene TRBJ2-1; the D gene is possibly TRBD2 (5 bases). The CDR3 has 14 residues. V lost 1 base and J lost 4, with 8 bases in between. CDR3 in amino acids: CASSLGETYNEQFF. The CDR3 DNA reads TGTGCCAGCAGTTTAGGGGAGACTTACAATGAGCAGTTCTTC.

V gene TRBV9 combines with J gene TRBJ2-7, with 9 bases aligning to TRBD2. Germline loops: CDR1 SGDLS, CDR2 YYNGEE. The trim removed 0 bases at V and 3 bases at J, leaving 4 bases unmatched. The CDR3 has 15 amino acids. CDR3 loop: CASSVGREGLYEQYF. The CDR3 region has the DNA TGTGCCAGCAGCGTAGGGCGGGAGGGCCTCTACGAGCAGTACTTC.

This clonotype came up many times. V usage is TRBV7-9 and J usage is TRBJ2-1; no definite D call. Germline-derived CDR1 and CDR2 are SEHNR and FQNEAQ (reference sequence). The V end lost 6 bases, the J end lost 9 bases, and 6 bases lay between the germline ends. This CDR3 comprises 10 residues. The CDR3 coding sequence is TGTGCCAGCAGGAAGGTTGAGCAGTTCTTC. The encoded protein is CASRKVEQFF. The full variable domain, its missing parts supplied by reference TRBV7-9 and TRBJ2-1, is DTGVSQNPRHKITKRGQNVTFRCDPISEHNRLYWYRQTLGQGPEFLTYFQNEAQLEKSRLLSDRFSAERPKGSFSTLEIQRTEQGDSAMYLCASRKVEQFFGPGTRLTVL.

This clonotype was seen a handful of times. The chain combines TRBV7-3 with TRBJ2-7; D is unclear. The CDR3 runs 14 residues. V lost 0 bases and J 7 bases, leaving 13 bases between the germline ends. From germline, CDR1 is SGHTA and CDR2 FQGTGA. DNA of the CDR3: TGTGCCAGCAGCTTAACCCCCCGGACCCAGGAGCAGTACTTC. Translated: CASSLTPRTQEQYF.

Only a few counts were recorded for this clonotype. V gene TRBV7-9 combines with J gene TRBJ1-2; 8 bases agree with TRBD1. The CDR3 spans 13 residues. The germline gives CDR1 SEHNR, CDR2 FQNEAQ (reference sequence). V lost 6 bases, J lost 7 bases, and 7 bases stayed unmatched. CDR3 sequence reads: CASRGAGGRGYTF. Written as DNA, the CDR3 is TGTGCCAGCAGAGGGGCAGGGGGCCGTGGCTACACCTTC. Combining the CDR3 with reference TRBV7-9 and TRBJ1-2 gives the whole variable domain DTGVSQNPRHKITKRGQNVTFRCDPISEHNRLYWYRQTLGQGPEFLTYFQNEAQLEKSRLLSDRFSAERPKGSFSTLEIQRTEQGDSAMYLCASRGAGGRGYTFGSGTRLTVV.

The chain combines TRBV20-1 with TRBJ1-2, with D possibly matching TRBD1 (5 bases). Trimming left V 3 bases short and J 8 bases short, with 19 bases between. This CDR3 is built from 14 residues. The germline V gene encodes CDR1 DFQATT and CDR2 SNEGSKA (reference sequence). CDR3 in amino acids: CSASTDSFSEGYTF. Here the CDR3 DNA reads TGCAGTGCTAGTACCGACAGTTTCTCGGAGGGCTACACCTTC.

The sample holds a few counts of this clonotype. The chain links TRBV29-1 to TRBJ1-2, with no clear D. V was shortened by 8 bases and J by 2 bases, with 12 bases between the two germline ends. Germline CDR1 and CDR2: SQVTM and ANQGSEA. CDR3 length: 12 amino acids. The CDR3 protein is CSFWTVNYGYTF. In DNA form, the CDR3 reads TGCAGCTTCTGGACGGTCAACTATGGCTACACCTTC.

CDR3 DNA: TGTGCCAGCAGCCGAAATAGGGGGGACAGACCGAACACTGAAGCTTTCTTT. Its protein product is CASSRNRGDRPNTEAFF. The chain links TRBV6-1 to TRBJ1-1; 7 nucleotides agree with TRBD1. CDR1 and CDR2 from the germline V gene are MNHNS and SASEGT. The V gene end was trimmed by 6 bases and the J gene end by 1 base; junction bases not matched to a gene: 14. This CDR3 comprises 17 residues.